Listed here are 11 T cell receptor beta chains from one sample, sequenced in a study of blood T cell repertoires in COVID-19. Using immunoSEQ multiplex PCR, the repertoire was profiled, and TCRdb retains in-frame clones only, with some absent. This table holds over 120,000 clones, 80% to 90% found once. The sample comprised peripheral blood. These receptors all stem from a man aged 60-69 years with active or convalescent COVID-19.

The chain couples TRBV7-9 to TRBJ2-3; TRBD2 matches 9 bases. The germline gives CDR1 SEHNR, CDR2 FQNEAQ (reference sequence). Trimming took 6 bases from V and 2 from J; bases not matched to a gene: 9. The CDR3 consists of 16 residues. The CDR3 protein is CASRPGGGGVTDTQYF. As DNA, the CDR3 is TGTGCCAGCAGACCTGGCGGGGGGGGCGTCACAGATACGCAGTATTTT.

The chain joins TRBV9 to TRBJ2-5; TRBD2 might be the D (6 bases). CDR1 is SGDLS and CDR2 is YYNGEE in the germline V gene. V lost 0 bases and J lost 4, with 13 bases in between. The CDR3 spans 15 residues. CDR3 sequence: CASSVGRSAGETQYF. The CDR3 nucleotides are TGTGCCAGCAGCGTAGGCCGGTCAGCGGGAGAGACCCAGTACTTC.

The genes are TRBV7-2 and TRBJ1-1, with D possibly matching TRBD1 (6 bases). The CDR3 has 15 residues. The V gene lost 0 bases and the J gene lost 4 bases, with 12 bases spanning the gap. CDR1 SGHTA and CDR2 FQGNSA come from the germline V gene. DNA of the CDR3: TGTGCCAGCAGCTTAGCTCGGGGGGCGCGCACTGAAGCTTTCTTT. Protein product: CASSLARGARTEAFF.

V usage is TRBV6-5 and J usage is TRBJ2-2; 11 nucleotides align to TRBD2. Germline CDR1 is MNHEY and CDR2 is SVGAGI. V was pared by 5 bases and J by 5 bases, with 4 bases of the junction left unmatched. The CDR3 covers 15 residues. Written as DNA, the CDR3 is TGTGCCAGCAGTCTAGCGGGAGGAAAGACCGGGGAGCTGTTTTTT. Its protein is CASSLAGGKTGELFF.

This clone was recorded once. V is TRBV9 and J is TRBJ2-1; possibly TRBD1 for D (6 bases). Germline CDR1 reads SGDLS; CDR2 reads YYNGEE. V shed 0 bases and J shed 3 bases, with 10 bases lying between them. The CDR3 extends over 15 amino acids. The CDR3, as DNA: TGTGCCAGCAGCGTAGCACAGGGTTACTACAATGAGCAGTTCTTC. Amino acids: CASSVAQGYYNEQFF.

This clone was counted a few times. The rearrangement joins TRBV9 to TRBJ2-5, with D unresolved. This CDR3 region has 15 residues. Germline V CDR1 and CDR2: SGDLS, YYNGEE. V shed 3 bases and J shed 1 base, with 13 bases lying between them. CDR3 in amino acids: CASSGDSSTQETQYF. For the CDR3, the DNA is TGTGCCAGCAGCGGAGACTCTTCTACCCAAGAGACCCAGTACTTC. Full variable domain (missing parts from reference TRBV9 and TRBJ2-5): DSGVTQTPKHLITATGQRVTLRCSPRSGDLSVYWYQQSLDQGLQFLIQYYNGEERAKGNILERFSAQQFPDLHSELNLSSLELGDSALYFCASSGDSSTQETQYFGPGTRLLVL.

J is TRBJ2-1 and V is TRBV6-5, with 11 nucleotides matching TRBD1. CDR3 length equals 16 residues. The trim removed 0 bases at V and 7 bases at J, leaving 5 bases unmatched. CDR1 is MNHEY, CDR2 SVGAGI, per germline. This CDR3 is CASSYSRDRGGNEQFF. The CDR3 region has the DNA TGTGCCAGCAGTTACTCGAGGGACAGGGGGGGGAATGAGCAGTTCTTC.

The gene calls are TRBV11-2 and TRBJ1-1, with 8 nucleotides matching TRBD1. V lost 6 bases to trimming and J lost 4 bases; unmatched junction nucleotides: 7. The CDR3 is 14 residues long. Germline V gene sequence: CDR1 SGHAT, CDR2 FQNNGV. DNA for the CDR3: TGTGCCAGCAGACGATTGGACAGGGTCACTGAAGCTTTCTTT. This translates into CASRRLDRVTEAFF.

The chain joins TRBV30 to TRBJ1-3, with 10 bases identical to TRBD1. Trimming took 2 bases from V and 0 from J; bases not matched to a gene: 1. The CDR3 is 15 amino acids. The germline V gene has CDR1 GTSNPN and CDR2 SVGIG (reference sequence). The CDR3 protein is CAWSRTGGSGNTIYF. CDR3 bases: TGTGCCTGGAGTAGGACAGGGGGCTCTGGAAACACCATATATTTT.

The chain has TRBV19 and TRBJ1-2; TRBD1 matches 8 bases. From germline, CDR1 is LNHDA and CDR2 SQIVND (reference sequence). With 3 bases clipped from V and 8 bases from J, the junction kept 8 bases outside the gene matches. The CDR3 covers 14 residues. The CDR3, as DNA: TGTGCCAGTAGTATTCGGCAGGGGGCGAGGGGCTACACCTTC. It is translated as CASSIRQGARGYTF.

The genes are TRBV6-2 or TRBV6-3 and TRBJ2-6, with a tentative D call TRBD2 (7 bases). Trimming stripped 6 bases from V and 4 bases from J, with 13 bases between. Germline-derived CDR1 and CDR2 are MNHEY and SVGEGT. The CDR3 is 15 residues long. The CDR3 region is CASSSGGLGANVLTF. The CDR3 nucleotides read TGTGCCAGCAGCTCCGGGGGGCTCGGGGCCAACGTCCTGACTTTC.